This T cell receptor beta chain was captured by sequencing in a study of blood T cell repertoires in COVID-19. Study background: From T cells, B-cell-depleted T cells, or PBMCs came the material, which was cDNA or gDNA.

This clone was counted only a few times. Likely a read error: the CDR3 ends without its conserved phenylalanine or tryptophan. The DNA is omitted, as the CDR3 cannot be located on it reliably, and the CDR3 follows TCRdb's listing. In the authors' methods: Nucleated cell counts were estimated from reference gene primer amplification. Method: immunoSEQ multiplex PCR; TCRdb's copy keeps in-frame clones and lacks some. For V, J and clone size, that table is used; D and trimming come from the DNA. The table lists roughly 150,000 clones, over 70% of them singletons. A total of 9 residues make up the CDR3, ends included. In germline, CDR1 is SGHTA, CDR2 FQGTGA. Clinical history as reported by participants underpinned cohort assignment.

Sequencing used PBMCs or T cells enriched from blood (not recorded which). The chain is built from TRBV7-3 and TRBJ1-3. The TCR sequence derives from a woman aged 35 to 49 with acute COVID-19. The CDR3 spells CASSPRVGG.